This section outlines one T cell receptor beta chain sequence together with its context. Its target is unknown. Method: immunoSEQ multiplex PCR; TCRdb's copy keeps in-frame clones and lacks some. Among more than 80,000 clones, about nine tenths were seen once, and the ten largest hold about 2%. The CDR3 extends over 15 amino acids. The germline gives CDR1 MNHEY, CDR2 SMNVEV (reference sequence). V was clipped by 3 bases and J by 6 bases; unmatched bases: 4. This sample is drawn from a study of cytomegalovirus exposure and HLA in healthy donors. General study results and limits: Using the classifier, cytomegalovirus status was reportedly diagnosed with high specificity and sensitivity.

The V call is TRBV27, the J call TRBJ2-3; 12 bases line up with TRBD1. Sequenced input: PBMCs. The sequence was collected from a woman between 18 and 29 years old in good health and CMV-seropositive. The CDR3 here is CASSFGTGGEDTQYF. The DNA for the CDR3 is TGTGCCAGCAGTTTCGGGACAGGGGGCGAGGATACGCAGTATTTT.